These 10 T cell receptor beta chains were sequenced from one sample in a study of neurological immune-mediated disorders. TCRdb called the 5' RACE reads again in MiXCR, with one record for every CDR3 protein. The table has about 27,000 distinct CDR3 sequences, approximately 21% seen once. The sample taken for sequencing was PBMCs. These receptors all stem from a woman between 55 and 75 years old in good health.

This clonotype was recorded many times. The V call is TRBV29-1, the J call TRBJ2-3; 8 bases are a match to TRBD2. CDR3 size: 13 residues. V lost 8 bases to trimming and J lost 2 bases; unmatched junction nucleotides: 6. Germline CDR1 reads SQVTM; CDR2 reads ANQGSEA. This chain's CDR3 is CSTRGGSTDTQYF. The CDR3 DNA sequence: TGCAGCACCCGGGGGGGGTCCACAGATACGCAGTATTTT.

This clonotype was found many times. The chain couples TRBV6-2 or TRBV6-3 to TRBJ1-1; D is unclear. Trimming removed 6 bases at V and 0 bases at J, with 8 bases between. Germline V gene lookup returns CDR1 MNHEY and CDR2 SVGEGT. This CDR3 spans 13 amino acids. CDR3 DNA sequence: TGTGCCAGCAGGGCCGTAATGAACACTGAAGCTTTCTTT. Protein: CASRAVMNTEAFF.

This clonotype was seen ten or more times. V usage is TRBV7-9 and J usage is TRBJ2-7; D call uncertain. Germline-derived CDR1 and CDR2 are SEHNR and FQNEAQ (reference sequence). Trimming removed 1 base at V and 0 bases at J, with 10 bases between. The CDR3 has 15 amino acids. The CDR3 spells CASSLVGLSSYEQYF. The CDR3 coding sequence is TGTGCCAGCAGCTTAGTTGGCCTTAGCTCCTACGAGCAGTACTTC.

The chain employs TRBV28 and TRBJ2-1; 7 bases fit TRBD1. CDR1 is MDHEN, CDR2 SYDVKM, per germline. With V trimmed by 7 bases and J by 1 base, 13 bases remained unmatched. This CDR3 has 17 amino acids. The CDR3 nucleotides are TGTGCCAGCACCCTAACCCGGACAGGCGCTTCCTACAATGAGCAGTTCTTC. It yields the protein CASTLTRTGASYNEQFF.

In this sample, this clonotype turned up many times. This sequence joins TRBV5-1 and TRBJ1-4; TRBD1 aligns across 8 bases. V trimming: 4 bases; J trimming: 6 bases; junction bases outside the gene matches: 2. Germline-derived CDR1 and CDR2 are SGHRS and YFSETQ. This CDR3 has 13 residues. The CDR3 DNA follows: TGCGCCAGCAGCATGACAGGGGATGAAAAACTGTTTTTT. It translates to CASSMTGDEKLFF.

The V and J genes are TRBV5-1 and TRBJ1-4, with 7 bases lining up with TRBD1. J was trimmed by 2 bases and V by 4 bases; bases with no gene match: 8. CDR1 SGHRS and CDR2 YFSETQ come from the germline V gene. The CDR3 is made up of 16 amino acids. In DNA form, the CDR3 reads TGCGCCAGCAGCCCCGGCGGAGGGGGCACTAATGAAAAACTGTTTTTT. Its translation is CASSPGGGGTNEKLFF.

Ten or more counts support this clonotype. The chain has TRBV2 and TRBJ2-7; a weak D match, TRBD1 (6 bases). Germline CDR1 reads SNHLY; CDR2 reads FYNNEI. The V end was cut by 4 bases, the J end by 1 base, with 17 bases between. The CDR3 contains 16 residues. CDR3 sequence: CASSGSLGQGSYEQYF. The CDR3 DNA follows: TGTGCCAGCAGTGGGAGTCTGGGGCAGGGGTCCTACGAGCAGTACTTC. Full variable domain (rest looked up from reference TRBV2 and TRBJ2-7): EPEVTQTPSHQVTQMGQEVILRCVPISNHLYFYWYRQILGQKVEFLVSFYNNEISEKSEIFDDQFSVERPDGSNFTLKIRSTKLEDSAMYFCASSGSLGQGSYEQYFGPGTRLTVT.

This chain links TRBV20-1 with TRBJ2-5, with D possibly TRBD2 on 6 matching bases. CDR3 length equals 12 residues. CDR1 DFQATT and CDR2 SNEGSKA come from the germline V gene (reference sequence). The V end lost 7 bases, the J end lost 4 bases, and 13 bases lay between the germline ends. The chain's CDR3 is CSVRQAGETQYF. CDR3 in DNA: TGCAGTGTGCGTCAAGCGGGAGAGACCCAGTACTTC.

A word on this clonotype: An end of the junction does not agree with germline; a read error may underlie this. The chain uses TRBV3-1 and TRBJ1-2, with D maybe TRBD1 (5 bases). The CDR3 has 13 amino acids. The germline V gene has CDR1 LGHDT and CDR2 YNNKEL (reference sequence). Here the CDR3 DNA reads TGTGCCAGCAACCAAGGGGAGCTCCCGGGCTACACCTTT. The encoded protein is CASNQGELPGYTF.

This clonotype was detected only a few times. This chain joins TRBV25-1 and TRBJ2-7; weak D call: TRBD1 (6 bases). Germline CDR1 and CDR2: MGHDK and SYGVNS. Between the trimmed V and J ends, which lost 4 bases and 5 bases, there was a span of 15 bases. This CDR3 contains 14 residues. The CDR3 region is CASSGGYRVNEQYF. The DNA of the CDR3 is TGTGCCAGCAGTGGGGGGTACAGGGTTAACGAGCAGTACTTC.